This T cell receptor beta chain comes out of a study of T-cell memory formation after mild COVID-19. Study in general: The two donors had largely donor-specific TCR clusters. General observations from the study: Most CD4+ clones that shrank were in CM and EM, while CD8+ ones turned up in EMRA.

Germline CDR1 SGHRS, CDR2 YFSETQ. V gave up 4 bases and J gave up 2 bases, with 10 bases separating them. The CDR3 has 13 residues. Comments on this clonotype: No antigen is known for it.

From the 5' RACE reads, TCRdb called clonotypes with MiXCR, one entry per CDR3 protein. The sample holds about 190,000 distinct CDR3 sequences, approximately 30% seen once. This clonotype was obtained from an adult woman who had mild COVID-19 (a few samples of this study predate the infection). Cell type and time point are not known. The rearrangement joins TRBV5-1 to TRBJ2-7; D is undetermined. The sample was PBMCs or a T cell subset sorted from them (not recorded which). The CDR3 DNA reads TGCGCCAGCAGCCCCGTGGGGACCTACGAGCAGTACTTC. Its translation is CASSPVGTYEQYF.